These 26 T cell receptor beta chains were all obtained from the same sample, sequenced in a study of T cells in tuberculosis. Sequencing used immunoSEQ multiplex PCR; TCRdb keeps in-frame clones, though not all of them. There are 60,000 or so clones in the sample; about 86% occur only once, and roughly 12% lies in the top ten. Cells were sorted from thawed PBMC rested overnight and stained with GMM-loaded CD1B tetramer, viability dye and anti-CD3. C32 glucose monomycolate from Rhodococcus equi was loaded onto the CD1B tetramers. The sequenced sample consisted of CD1b-GMM tetramer-negative cells sorted from PBMCs. The receptors stem from an adult woman with latent tuberculosis.

This clone was counted a few times. V and J are TRBV27 and TRBJ1-1; 7 bases are a match to TRBD1. Germline V lookup: CDR1 MNHEY, CDR2 SMNVEV (reference sequence). After removal of 5 bases from V and 4 bases from J, the junction contained 4 bases not matched to a gene. This CDR3 has 13 amino acids. CDR3 sequence reads: CASSRQGSTEAFF. The CDR3, as DNA: TGTGCCAGCAGTAGACAGGGAAGCACTGAAGCTTTCTTT.

This chain joins TRBV5-4 and TRBJ2-3, with 7 bases that match TRBD2. Germline trimming cut 2 bases from V and 2 bases from J; bases unmatched to any gene: 8. The CDR3 covers 16 residues. Germline V lookup: CDR1 SGHNT, CDR2 YYREEE (reference sequence). The chain's CDR3 is CASSLGGSHYTDTQYF. The CDR3 coding sequence is TGTGCCAGCAGCTTAGGCGGGAGCCACTACACAGATACGCAGTATTTT. Supplemented by reference TRBV5-4 and TRBJ2-3, the full variable domain reads ETGVTQSPTHLIKTRGQQVTLRCSSQSGHNTVSWYQQALGQGPQFIFQYYREEENGRGNFPPRFSGLQFPNYSSELNVNALELDDSALYLCASSLGGSHYTDTQYFGPGTRLTVL.

There are a few counts of this clone. The J gene is TRBJ2-7, the V gene TRBV2; TRBD1 might be the D (6 bases). The V gene lost 7 bases and the J gene lost 4 bases, with 11 bases spanning the gap. This CDR3 has 12 residues. CDR1 and CDR2 (germline): SNHLY, FYNNEI. This CDR3 reads CASNRVKYEQYF. As DNA, the CDR3 is TGTGCCAGCAACAGGGTCAAGTACGAGCAGTACTTC.

The chain links TRBV4-1 to TRBJ2-7; weak D call: TRBD2 (5 bases). V lost 2 bases and J lost 6, with 14 bases in between. Germline V CDR1 and CDR2: MGHRA, YSYEKL. CDR3 length equals 14 residues. CDR3 region: CASSQLGLSGEQYF. DNA for the CDR3: TGCGCCAGCAGCCAACTCGGACTCTCCGGCGAGCAGTACTTC.

Turning to this clone: The junction differs from germline at one of its ends, possibly a read error. The chain carries TRBV7-9 and TRBJ2-2; 9 bases fit TRBD2. The CDR3 is made up of 15 amino acids. Germline CDR1 and CDR2: SEHNR and FQNEAQ (reference sequence). For the CDR3, the DNA is TGTGCCAGCACCTTAGCGGGAGTGGGCACCGGGGAGCTGTTTTTT. Protein: CASTLAGVGTGELFF.

The chain has TRBV2 and TRBJ1-1; 9 bases are shared with TRBD1. With 5 bases clipped from V and 5 bases from J, the junction kept 6 bases outside the gene matches. This CDR3 has 14 amino acids. The germline CDR1 and CDR2 sequences are SNHLY and FYNNEI. CDR3 coding DNA: TGTGCCAGCAGTACAGGGGGCGGGTGGACTGAAGCTTTCTTT. Its protein is CASSTGGGWTEAFF. The whole variable domain, remainder taken from reference TRBV2 and TRBJ1-1, is EPEVTQTPSHQVTQMGQEVILRCVPISNHLYFYWYRQILGQKVEFLVSFYNNEISEKSEIFDDQFSVERPDGSNFTLKIRSTKLEDSAMYFCASSTGGGWTEAFFGQGTRLTVV.

This chain connects TRBV5-6 to TRBJ1-5; the D gene is possibly TRBD1 (5 bases). The V gene lost 1 base and the J gene lost 2 bases, with 10 bases spanning the gap. This CDR3 spans 15 amino acids. Germline CDR1 and CDR2: SGHDT and YYEEEE. The CDR3 bases are TGTGCCAGCAGCTTGTATCAGACAGGCAATCAGCCCCAGCATTTT. Its translation is CASSLYQTGNQPQHF.

CDR3 loop: CASSPEKGGRYEQYF. CDR3 in DNA: TGTGCCAGCTCACCGGAAAAAGGGGGACGATACGAGCAGTACTTC. The chain couples TRBV18 to TRBJ2-7; tentative D call: TRBD1 (6 bases). Germline lookup yields CDR1 KGHSH and CDR2 LQKENI. The CDR3 runs to 15 residues. The germline V and J ends were trimmed by 3 bases and 4 bases, with 16 bases remaining between them. The full variable domain, with the rest looked up from reference TRBV18 and TRBJ2-7, is NAGVMQNPRHLVRRRGQEARLRCSPMKGHSHVYWYRQLPEEGLKFMVYLQKENIIDESGMPKERFSAEFPKEGPSILRIQQVVRGDSAAYFCASSPEKGGRYEQYFGPGTRLTVT.

The chain uses TRBV7-2 and TRBJ2-7, with TRBD1 matching 7 bases. In germline, CDR1 is SGHTA, CDR2 FQGNSA. This CDR3 comprises 15 residues. Germline trimming cut 4 bases from V and 0 bases from J; bases unmatched to any gene: 6. CDR3 sequence: CASSYGQASSYEQYF. Here the CDR3 DNA reads TGTGCCAGCAGCTACGGACAGGCTAGCTCCTACGAGCAGTACTTC.

The rearrangement uses TRBV6-1 and TRBJ1-3; D perhaps matches TRBD1 (5 bases). V lost 2 bases to trimming and J lost 1 base, with 9 bases between them. The CDR3 totals 15 residues. Looked up from germline, CDR1 is MNHNS and CDR2 is SASEGT. DNA of the CDR3: TGTGCCAGCAGTGAAAGGCGGGGGTCTGGAAACACCATATATTTT. As protein: CASSERRGSGNTIYF.

The V and J genes are TRBV5-4 and TRBJ2-5; 10 bases fit TRBD2. Germline CDR1 is SGHNT and CDR2 is YYREEE (reference sequence). The CDR3 loop spans 15 amino acids. The V gene end was trimmed by 7 bases and the J gene end by 4 bases; junction bases not matched to a gene: 10. CDR3: CASRASGSYGETQYF. CDR3 DNA: TGTGCCAGCCGGGCTAGCGGGAGTTACGGAGAGACCCAGTACTTC.

This chain joins TRBV5-4 and TRBJ2-3; 9 nucleotides agree with TRBD1. The J segment lost 7 bases and the V segment lost 2 bases, leaving 8 bases of the junction unmatched. The CDR3 spans 15 residues. The germline V gene encodes CDR1 SGHNT and CDR2 YYREEE (reference sequence). The CDR3 coding sequence is TGTGCCAGCAGCTTCACAGGGGGCAAGGAGAATACGCAGTATTTT. This gives the protein CASSFTGGKENTQYF.

This clone was detected a few times. V usage is TRBV11-2 and J usage is TRBJ2-7; D is uncertain. CDR1 is SGHAT, CDR2 FQNNGV, per germline. Trimming left V 4 bases short and J 2 bases short, with 12 bases between. The CDR3 sequence is 14 residues long. CDR3 sequence: CASSSRLLTYEQYF. For the CDR3, the DNA is TGTGCCAGCAGCTCCCGACTGTTAACCTACGAGCAGTACTTC.

This clone came up a few times. The chain carries TRBV6-5 and TRBJ1-2; no clear D gene. From germline, CDR1 is MNHEY and CDR2 SVGAGI. V gave up 6 bases and J gave up 8 bases, with 16 bases separating them. The CDR3 is 13 residues long. The CDR3: CASRGSGNDGYTF. For the CDR3, the DNA is TGTGCCAGCAGGGGTTCGGGAAATGACGGCTACACCTTC.

This clone occurred a few times. V is TRBV5-4 and J is TRBJ1-2; weak D call: TRBD1 (6 bases). CDR1 is SGHNT, CDR2 YYREEE, per germline (reference sequence). V shed 4 bases and J shed 1 base, with 11 bases lying between them. CDR3 size: 14 residues. CDR3 protein: CASSRDTLNYGYTF. Here the CDR3 DNA reads TGTGCCAGCAGCAGGGACACTCTTAACTATGGCTACACCTTC. The variable domain in full, completed from reference TRBV5-4 and TRBJ1-2, reads ETGVTQSPTHLIKTRGQQVTLRCSSQSGHNTVSWYQQALGQGPQFIFQYYREEENGRGNFPPRFSGLQFPNYSSELNVNALELDDSALYLCASSRDTLNYGYTFGSGTRLTVV.

The chain carries TRBV2 and TRBJ1-4, with D perhaps matching TRBD1 (5 bases). Trimming took 8 bases from V and 7 from J, leaving 17 bases between them. Germline V gives CDR1 SNHLY, CDR2 FYNNEI. The CDR3 length is 14 residues. CDR3 bases: TGTGCCAGCCGATTGGGGGGAGGGACTGAAAAACTGTTTTTT. Translating it yields CASRLGGGTEKLFF.

The V call is TRBV9, the J call TRBJ2-6; 9 positions agree with TRBD1. CDR1 is SGDLS and CDR2 is YYNGEE in the germline V gene. This CDR3 is built from 20 residues. V lost 3 bases to trimming and J lost 0 bases; unmatched junction nucleotides: 13. The CDR3 coding sequence is TGTGCCAGCAGCGCCTTGACACGTGGGACAGGGAGCTCTGGGGCCAACGTCCTGACTTTC. Encoded protein: CASSALTRGTGSSGANVLTF.

J is TRBJ2-3 and V is TRBV4-2, with 13 bases identical to TRBD2. Germline V CDR1 and CDR2: LGHNA, YNFKEQ. This CDR3 region has 17 residues. Trimming at V came to 2 bases and at J to 7 bases, leaving 9 bases not matched to a gene. The CDR3 protein is CASSQRSGLAGKNTQYF. The CDR3 coding sequence is TGTGCCAGCAGCCAAAGGTCGGGACTAGCGGGGAAGAATACGCAGTATTTT.

The chain combines TRBV28 with TRBJ1-1; D not certain. Trimming removed 6 bases at V and 0 bases at J, with 11 bases between. This CDR3 has 14 residues. Germline assignment: CDR1 MDHEN and CDR2 SYDVKM. The CDR3 region has the DNA TGTGCCAGCAGGGGCCTTCGGTTGAACACTGAAGCTTTCTTT. Translation: CASRGLRLNTEAFF. Drawing the rest from reference TRBV28 and TRBJ1-1, the complete variable domain is DVKVTQSSRYLVKRTGEKVFLECVQDMDHENMFWYRQDPGLGLRLIYFSYDVKMKEKGDIPEGYSVSREKKERFSLILESASTNQTSMYLCASRGLRLNTEAFFGQGTRLTVV.

This clone was observed a single time. The chain couples TRBV5-1 to TRBJ2-7; maybe TRBD2 (6 bases). With 0 bases removed from V and 3 bases from J, the gap between germline ends came to 10 bases. The CDR3 sequence is 14 residues long. From germline, CDR1 is SGHRS and CDR2 YFSETQ. CDR3 bases: TGCGCCAGCAGCTTGGGGGGACTGTTCTACGAGCAGTACTTC. Encoded protein: CASSLGGLFYEQYF.

This chain joins TRBV20-1 and TRBJ1-2; D may be TRBD1 (5 bases). V was pared by 6 bases and J by 6 bases, with 11 bases between. The CDR3 contains 11 residues. Germline CDR1 DFQATT, CDR2 SNEGSKA (reference sequence). The CDR3 sequence: CSAQKGNGYTF. The CDR3 nucleotides are TGCAGTGCCCAGAAGGGGAATGGCTACACCTTC.

The rearrangement links TRBV25-1 to TRBJ2-1; 10 bases match TRBD2. V shed 4 bases and J 3 bases; nucleotides not matched to a gene: 6. The germline gives CDR1 MGHDK, CDR2 SYGVNS. CDR3 size: 16 residues. The CDR3 DNA reads as TGTGCCAGCAGTGTACAGCGGGAGGGGCTCTACAATGAGCAGTTCTTC. Encoded protein: CASSVQREGLYNEQFF. Complete variable domain (other parts from reference TRBV25-1 and TRBJ2-1): EADIYQTPRYLVIGTGKKITLECSQTMGHDKMYWYQQDPGMELHLIHYSYGVNSTEKGDLSSESTVSRIRTEHFPLTLESARPSHTSQYLCASSVQREGLYNEQFFGPGTRLTVL.

The chain carries TRBV28 and TRBJ2-7; the match to TRBD1 covers 8 bases. The CDR3 is 14 residues long. CDR1 MDHEN and CDR2 SYDVKM come from the germline V gene. The J segment lost 4 bases and the V segment lost 6 bases, leaving 8 bases of the junction unmatched. The CDR3: CASSLSGTGYEQYF. Here the CDR3 DNA reads TGTGCCAGCAGCCTATCCGGGACAGGTTACGAGCAGTACTTC.

J is TRBJ1-4 and V is TRBV7-6; D not resolved. The ends were cut back, 1 base at V and 4 bases at J, with 13 bases in the middle. This CDR3 region has 16 residues. CDR1 and CDR2 from the germline V gene are SGHVS and FNYEAQ. This CDR3 is CASSLGRRSNNEKLFF. The CDR3 region has the DNA TGTGCCAGCAGCTTAGGAAGGAGGAGTAATAATGAAAAACTGTTTTTT. Full variable domain (missing parts from reference TRBV7-6 and TRBJ1-4): GAGVSQSPRYKVTKRGQDVALRCDPISGHVSLYWYRQALGQGPEFLTYFNYEAQQDKSGLPNDRFSAERPEGSISTLTIQRTEQRDSAMYRCASSLGRRSNNEKLFFGSGTQLSVL.

The V gene is TRBV10-2, the J gene TRBJ2-7, with a possible D match to TRBD2 (6 bases). This CDR3 has 14 residues. V lost 6 bases and J lost 6, with 18 bases in between. Per the germline V gene, CDR1 is WSHSY and CDR2 is SAAADI. The DNA of the CDR3 is TGCGCCAGCAGGGCGCCGGGACTCAGAGGCGAGCAGTACTTC. Amino acid sequence: CASRAPGLRGEQYF.

This clone was picked up one time. The chain joins TRBV19 to TRBJ2-5, with 9 bases fitting TRBD1. Looked up from germline, CDR1 is LNHDA and CDR2 is SQIVND (reference sequence). V lost 6 bases, J lost 0 bases, and 5 bases stayed unmatched. The CDR3 extends over 15 amino acids. The CDR3: CASSKGDRDQETQYF. In DNA form, the CDR3 reads TGTGCCAGTAGCAAGGGGGACAGGGACCAAGAGACCCAGTACTTC.